Listed below are T cell receptor beta chains from one sample, sequenced in a study of cytomegalovirus exposure and HLA in healthy donors. Measured with immunoSEQ multiplex PCR; TCRdb has only the in-frame clones, and not every one. The table records some 150,000 clones, around 79% of them present only once. The source material was PBMCs. Receptors were obtained from a human donor in good health. Each CDR3 is given with its conserved first and last residue. The D gene is left open where the match is weak. Part of the rows lack a size; the others show once, few, many or a class for expanded clones.

d_call,v_call,clone_size,j_call,cdr3_nt,cdr3_aa
TRBD1,TRBV29-1,.,TRBJ1-1,TGCAGCGTCCCCATCCAGGGGGCGAATAAGGTGAACACTGAAGCTTTCTTT,CSVPIQGANKVNTEAFF
.,TRBV28,.,TRBJ2-7,TGTGCCAGCAGTTTATCACAGGGTTTCTACGAGCAGTACTTC,CASSLSQGFYEQYF
.,TRBV4-2,.,TRBJ2-1,TGTGCCAGCAGCCAAGATCCCAGCGGGACAAGCTCCTACAATGAGCAGTTCTTC,CASSQDPSGTSSYNEQFF
TRBD1,TRBV19,.,TRBJ1-1,TGTGCCAGTACGTGGACAGGGATGAACACTGAAGCTTTCTTT,CASTWTGMNTEAFF
.,TRBV7-9,.,TRBJ2-7,TGTGCCAGCAGCGTAGACAGGTCTAGGCAGTACTTC,CASSVDRSRQYF
.,TRBV4-2,.,TRBJ1-5,TGTGCCAGCAGGGACCAGGGTTTCAATCAGCCCCAGCATTTT,CASRDQGFNQPQHF
.,TRBV5-1,.,TRBJ2-1,TGCGCCAGCAGCTTGAGTCAGTCCTACAATGAGCAGTTCTTC,CASSLSQSYNEQFF
.,TRBV21-1,few,TRBJ1-2,TGTGCCGTAGAGGGCGGGGCCGCTCGCGACTATGGCTACACCTTC,CAVEGGAARDYGYTF
.,TRBV28,.,TRBJ1-5,TGTGCCAGCAGTTTAAGTTCGCAGGCTGGTTACAATCAGCCCCAGCATTTT,CASSLSSQAGYNQPQHF
TRBD2,TRBV4-3,.,TRBJ2-1,TGCGCCAGCAGCCAAGAGATTAGCGGGAGCTACAATGAGCAGTTCTTC,CASSQEISGSYNEQFF
TRBD1,TRBV5-8,.,TRBJ1-2,TGTGCCAGCAGGGAGCCGGGACAGGGGTTTGGCTACACCTTC,CASREPGQGFGYTF
.,TRBV7-9,.,TRBJ1-1,TGTGCCAGCAGCTTCGCAACGCCCCGACCAGGGAACACTGAAGCTTTCTTT,CASSFATPRPGNTEAFF
TRBD1,TRBV25-1,.,TRBJ2-7,TGTGCCAGCAGTGACAGGACAGGGGCCTCCTACGAGCAGTACTTC,CASSDRTGASYEQYF
TRBD2,TRBV5-1,.,TRBJ2-1,TGCGCCAGCAGCTCCAGCAACAGCGGGGGGCGTGAGCAGTTCTTC,CASSSSNSGGREQFF
.,TRBV19,.,TRBJ1-4,TGTGCCAGTAGTGGGGGACTTGTTGAAAAACTGTTTTTT,CASSGGLVEKLFF
TRBD1,TRBV19,.,TRBJ1-5,TGTGCCAGTAGTTGGGACAGGGGCAATCAGCCCCAGCATTTT,CASSWDRGNQPQHF
.,TRBV9,.,TRBJ2-7,TGTGCCAGCAGCGTAGCGACGGGACTCCCCTACGAGCAGTACTTC,CASSVATGLPYEQYF
TRBD1,TRBV6-5,once,TRBJ2-7,TGTGCCAGCAGTTACTCCGGGACAGACCTCTACGAGCAGTACTTC,CASSYSGTDLYEQYF
.,TRBV28,.,TRBJ2-7,TGTGCCAGCACCCGAGACTCTGGCTACGAGCAGTACTTC,CASTRDSGYEQYF
TRBD1,TRBV6-5,.,TRBJ1-2,TGTGCCAGCCACCAGGGGGCGCGAGGTGGCTACACCTTC,CASHQGARGGYTF
.,TRBV9,.,TRBJ2-3,TGTGCCAGCAGCGTAGATAGCGGAGTAGATACGCAGTATTTT,CASSVDSGVDTQYF
.,TRBV19,.,TRBJ1-5,TGTGCCAGTACCCCAGGATTTCGGGGTCGGGGTCAGCCCCAGCATTTT,CASTPGFRGRGQPQHF
.,TRBV19,.,TRBJ1-2,TGTGCCAGTCGGGGGGCTACAGATGGGTCTAACTATGGCTACACCTTC,CASRGATDGSNYGYTF
.,TRBV7-2,.,TRBJ2-7,TGTGCCAGCAGCCCCTCTCGCGGAAGATGGTACGAGCAGTACTTC,CASSPSRGRWYEQYF
TRBD1,TRBV4-1,.,TRBJ2-7,TGCGCCAGCAGCCTCGGACAGGGAATAATCCACGAGCAGTACTTC,CASSLGQGIIHEQYF
.,TRBV11-2,.,TRBJ1-1,TGTGCCAGCAGCTACAATTCCCCCACTGAAGCTTTCTTT,CASSYNSPTEAFF
TRBD1,TRBV28,once,TRBJ1-1,TGTGCCAGCAGTTTGGAGCCAGGGACAGGGGGCTCGGGTACTGAAGCTTTCTTT,CASSLEPGTGGSGTEAFF
.,TRBV2,.,TRBJ1-2,TGTGCCAGCAGTTTCCCGGACAGACTTAACTATGGCTACACCTTC,CASSFPDRLNYGYTF
.,TRBV27,.,TRBJ2-4,TGTGCCAGCAGTTTAGCGGGGCTAGCCAAAAACATTCAGTACTTC,CASSLAGLAKNIQYF
.,TRBV11-2,.,TRBJ2-7,TGTGCCAGCAGCTTAGGAGGGCCCGAGCAGTACTTC,CASSLGGPEQYF
TRBD1,TRBV23-1,.,TRBJ1-1,TGCGCCAGCTCAACCGGGACAGGGGTCATGAACACTGAAGCTTTCTTT,CASSTGTGVMNTEAFF
TRBD2,TRBV11-2,.,TRBJ2-1,TGTGCCAGCAGCCCCCTAGCGGGCCTAAATGAGCAGTTCTTC,CASSPLAGLNEQFF
.,TRBV2,few,TRBJ2-2,TGTGCCAGCAGAACGGCGGGGCGGAACACCGGGGAGCTGTTTTTT,CASRTAGRNTGELFF
.,TRBV2,.,TRBJ1-2,TGTGCCAGCAGTGCGCTCGGTGGCTACACCTTC,CASSALGGYTF
.,TRBV15,.,TRBJ2-7,TGTGCCACCAGCAGAGCACTAGCTTACGAGCAGTACTTC,CATSRALAYEQYF
TRBD1,TRBV19,.,TRBJ1-6,TGTGCCAGTACTACAGGGGGCCGGAATTCACCCCTCCACTTT,CASTTGGRNSPLHF
TRBD1,TRBV27,once,TRBJ2-3,TGTGCCAGCAGTTTGGGACAGGGGTCTCGGGATACGCAGTATTTT,CASSLGQGSRDTQYF
.,TRBV15,.,TRBJ2-7,TGTGCCACCAGCAGAGAAGGACTTGGAGTTCAGGACGAGCAGTACTTC,CATSREGLGVQDEQYF
TRBD1,TRBV4-1,.,TRBJ1-5,TGCGCCAGCAGCCAGACCGATCGACAGGGCTTTAATCAGCCCCAGCATTTT,CASSQTDRQGFNQPQHF
TRBD2,TRBV5-1,.,TRBJ2-4,TGCGCCAGCAGCTTGGTGCTTGGCGGGGGAAAAAACATTCAGTACTTC,CASSLVLGGGKNIQYF
TRBD1,TRBV5-1,.,TRBJ1-2,TGCGCCAGCAGCTCGACAGGGTCTGGCTACACCTTC,CASSSTGSGYTF
TRBD2,TRBV6-1,once,TRBJ2-5,TGTGCCAGCAGTGAATTTGGCGGGAGAATAACAGAGACCCAGTACTTC,CASSEFGGRITETQYF
TRBD1,TRBV11-1,once,TRBJ1-4,TGTGCCAGCAGCCGCACAGGGGGCCAGAATGAAAAACTGTTTTTT,CASSRTGGQNEKLFF
TRBD2,TRBV28,once,TRBJ2-7,TGTGCCAGCAGGCTTATCACTAGCGGGAGCAACTACGAGCAGTACTTC,CASRLITSGSNYEQYF
TRBD1,TRBV19,.,TRBJ2-7,TGTGCCAGTAGTGCCGGGACAGGGCCCCTGCGGTGGTACTTC,CASSAGTGPLRWYF
TRBD1,TRBV11-1,.,TRBJ1-2,TGTGCCAGCAGCGAGGACAGGGGCAACTATGGCTACACCTTC,CASSEDRGNYGYTF
TRBD2,TRBV6-4,.,TRBJ2-1,TGTGCCAGCAGTGACAGGGGGGGAGCTAGCGGGGGTCCGGCGCGTACAAACTACAATGAGCAGTTCTTC,CASSDRGGASGGPARTNYNEQFF
.,TRBV27,.,TRBJ2-7,TGTGCCAGCAGTTACAGGGACGGGTACGAGCAGTACTTC,CASSYRDGYEQYF
TRBD1,TRBV2,.,TRBJ1-2,TGTGCCAGCAGGGCCCAGTCACAGGGGGACGGCTACACCTTC,CASRAQSQGDGYTF
TRBD2,TRBV29-1,.,TRBJ2-3,TGCAGCGTTGGGACTAGCGAGGCAGATACGCAGTATTTT,CSVGTSEADTQYF
.,TRBV7-9,.,TRBJ1-3,TGTGCCAGCAGCTTAAGGTCTAGCTCCGGAAACACCATATATTTT,CASSLRSSSGNTIYF
.,TRBV5-1,.,TRBJ2-5,TGCGCCAGCAGCTTGGAGCTCCAAGAGACCCAGTACTTC,CASSLELQETQYF
TRBD1,TRBV5-1,.,TRBJ2-7,TGCGCCAGCAGCAACCTTATTACTACTCGGGACAGGGGAAGCTACGAGCAGTACTTC,CASSNLITTRDRGSYEQYF
.,TRBV28,.,TRBJ1-4,TGTGCCAGCAGTTTTGTGTTAGGGGGAGAGGCGACTAATGAAAAACTGTTTTTT,CASSFVLGGEATNEKLFF
.,TRBV5-1,.,TRBJ1-1,TGCGCCAGCAGTCACAACCTCGAGAACACTGAAGCTTTCTTT,CASSHNLENTEAFF
.,TRBV6-6,.,TRBJ2-7,TGTGCCAGCAAAAACCGACAGGACAGCTCCGAGCAGTACTTC,CASKNRQDSSEQYF
.,TRBV28,.,TRBJ2-5,TGTGCCAGCAGTTTCGAGACAGAAGAGACCCAGTACTTC,CASSFETEETQYF